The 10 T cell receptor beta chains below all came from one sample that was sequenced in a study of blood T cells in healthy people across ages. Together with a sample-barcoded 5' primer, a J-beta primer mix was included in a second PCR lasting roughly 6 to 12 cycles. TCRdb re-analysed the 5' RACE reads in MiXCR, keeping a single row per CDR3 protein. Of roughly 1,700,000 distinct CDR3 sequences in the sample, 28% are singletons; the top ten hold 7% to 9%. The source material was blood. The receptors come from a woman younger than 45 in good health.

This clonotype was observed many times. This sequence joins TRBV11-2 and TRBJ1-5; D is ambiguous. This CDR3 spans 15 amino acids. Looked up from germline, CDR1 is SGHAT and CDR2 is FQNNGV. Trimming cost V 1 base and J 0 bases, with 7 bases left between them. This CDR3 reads CASSLGRYSNQPQHF. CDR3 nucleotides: TGTGCCAGCAGCTTAGGGCGCTATAGCAATCAGCCCCAGCATTTT.

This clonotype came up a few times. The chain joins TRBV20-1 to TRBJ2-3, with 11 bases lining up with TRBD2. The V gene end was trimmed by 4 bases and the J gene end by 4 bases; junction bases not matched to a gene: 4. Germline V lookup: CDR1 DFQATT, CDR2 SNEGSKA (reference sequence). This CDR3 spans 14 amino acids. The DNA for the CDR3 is TGCAGTGCTAAAGGACTAGCGGGTTCAGATACGCAGTATTTT. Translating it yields CSAKGLAGSDTQYF.

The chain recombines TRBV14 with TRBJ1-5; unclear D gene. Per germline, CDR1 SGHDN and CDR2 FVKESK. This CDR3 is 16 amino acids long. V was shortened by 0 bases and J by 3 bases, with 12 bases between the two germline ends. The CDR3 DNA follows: TGTGCCAGCAGCCAAGAGGAAGTTCTTTCCAATCAGCCCCAGCATTTT. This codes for CASSQEEVLSNQPQHF.

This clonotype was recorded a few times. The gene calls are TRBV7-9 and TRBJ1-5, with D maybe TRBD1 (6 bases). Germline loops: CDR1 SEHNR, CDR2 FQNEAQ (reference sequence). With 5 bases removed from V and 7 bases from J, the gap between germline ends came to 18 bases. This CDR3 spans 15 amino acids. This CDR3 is CASSRETGAGQPQHF. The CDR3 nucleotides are TGTGCCAGCAGCCGAGAGACAGGCGCGGGGCAGCCCCAGCATTTT.

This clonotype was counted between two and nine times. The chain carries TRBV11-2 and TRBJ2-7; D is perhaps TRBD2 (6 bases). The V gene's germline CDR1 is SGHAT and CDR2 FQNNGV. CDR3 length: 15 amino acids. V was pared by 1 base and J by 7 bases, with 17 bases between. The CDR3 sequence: CASSLVEGRVNEQYF. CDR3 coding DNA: TGTGCCAGCAGCTTAGTGGAGGGCCGGGTCAATGAGCAGTACTTC.

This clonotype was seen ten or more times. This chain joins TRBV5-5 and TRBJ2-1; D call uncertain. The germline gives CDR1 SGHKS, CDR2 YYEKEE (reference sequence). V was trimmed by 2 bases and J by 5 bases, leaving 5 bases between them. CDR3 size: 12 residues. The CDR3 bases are TGTGCCAGCAGCTTTGTCGACAATGAGCAGTTCTTC. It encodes CASSFVDNEQFF.

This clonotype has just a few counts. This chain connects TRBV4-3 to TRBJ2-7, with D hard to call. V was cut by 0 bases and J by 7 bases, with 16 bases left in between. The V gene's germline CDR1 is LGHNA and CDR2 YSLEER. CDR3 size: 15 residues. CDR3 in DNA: TGCGCCAGCAGCCAAGATAGGAGCAGCTACAATGAGCAGTACTTC. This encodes CASSQDRSSYNEQYF.

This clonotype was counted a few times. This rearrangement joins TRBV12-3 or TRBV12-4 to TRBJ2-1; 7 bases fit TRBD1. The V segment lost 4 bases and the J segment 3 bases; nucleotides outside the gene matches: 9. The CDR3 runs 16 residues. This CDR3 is CASSSLDRVVYNEQFF. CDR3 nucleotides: TGTGCCAGCAGTTCCCTCGACAGGGTCGTCTACAATGAGCAGTTCTTC.

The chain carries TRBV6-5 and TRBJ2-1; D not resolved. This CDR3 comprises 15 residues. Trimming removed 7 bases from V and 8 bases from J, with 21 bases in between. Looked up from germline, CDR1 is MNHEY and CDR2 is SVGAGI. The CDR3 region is CASTLRGFERDEQFF. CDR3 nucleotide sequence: TGTGCCAGCACCCTCCGCGGATTTGAGAGAGATGAGCAGTTCTTC.

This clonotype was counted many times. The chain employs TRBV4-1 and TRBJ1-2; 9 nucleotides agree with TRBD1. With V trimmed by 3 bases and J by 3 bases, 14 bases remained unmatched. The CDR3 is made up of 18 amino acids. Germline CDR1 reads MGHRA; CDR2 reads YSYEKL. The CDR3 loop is CASSHLLRTGDRDYGYTF. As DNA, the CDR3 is TGCGCCAGCAGCCACCTTTTACGGACAGGGGACCGCGACTATGGCTACACCTTC.